These T cell receptor beta chains were read from a single sample in a study of blood T cell repertoires in COVID-19. Sequencing used immunoSEQ multiplex PCR; TCRdb keeps in-frame clones, though not all of them. The sample shows roughly 140,000 clones, about 82% of them seen only once. The sample was peripheral blood. Receptors were obtained from a man between 45 and 60 years old with acute or convalescent COVID-19. CDR3s include the opening cysteine and the closing phenylalanine or tryptophan. The order of the fields is clone size, V gene, J gene, CDR3 length, D gene, CDR3 DNA, CDR3 protein. The D gene is left open where the match is weak. Not every row has a clone size; where given, it reads once, few, many or a size class.

clone_size: .; v_call: TRBV7-3; j_call: TRBJ2-1; cdr3_length: 13; d_call: .; cdr3_nt: TGTGCCAGCAGCCCAATCGGGTCGGGTGAGCAGTTCTTC; cdr3_aa: CASSPIGSGEQFF
clone_size: once; v_call: TRBV2; j_call: TRBJ1-2; cdr3_length: 12; d_call: TRBD1; cdr3_nt: TGTGCCAACCCAACAGGGGTCTATGGCTACACCTTC; cdr3_aa: CANPTGVYGYTF
clone_size: .; v_call: TRBV11-2; j_call: TRBJ2-3; cdr3_length: 19; d_call: .; cdr3_nt: TGTGCCAGCAGCTTTGGGGCAGGGGACCCGCCTACACCTAGTAATACGCAGTATTTT; cdr3_aa: CASSFGAGDPPTPSNTQYF
clone_size: .; v_call: TRBV5-1; j_call: TRBJ2-7; cdr3_length: 14; d_call: .; cdr3_nt: TGCGCCAGCAGAATGGGGGCGAGCTCCTACGAGCAGTACTTC; cdr3_aa: CASRMGASSYEQYF
clone_size: .; v_call: TRBV5-5; j_call: TRBJ2-3; cdr3_length: 17; d_call: TRBD1; cdr3_nt: TGTGCCAGCAGCTTATCCGGGACAGGTGCGATAGGAGATACGCAGTATTTT; cdr3_aa: CASSLSGTGAIGDTQYF
clone_size: few; v_call: TRBV19; j_call: TRBJ2-5; cdr3_length: 12; d_call: TRBD2; cdr3_nt: TGTGCCAGCCGACTAGCAGGGGAGACCCAGTACTTC; cdr3_aa: CASRLAGETQYF
clone_size: .; v_call: TRBV6-6; j_call: TRBJ2-5; cdr3_length: 14; d_call: TRBD2; cdr3_nt: TGTGCCAGCAATTTAGCGGGGGCGGGGGGCACCCAGTACTTC; cdr3_aa: CASNLAGAGGTQYF
clone_size: .; v_call: TRBV3-1/TRBV3-2; j_call: TRBJ2-2; cdr3_length: 16; d_call: TRBD1; cdr3_nt: TGTGCCAGCAGCCGACCGGGACAGGGCTCCGACGGGGAGCTGTTTTTT; cdr3_aa: CASSRPGQGSDGELFF
clone_size: .; v_call: TRBV29-1; j_call: TRBJ1-2; cdr3_length: 11; d_call: .; cdr3_nt: TGCAGCGTTGGGGAGCCCTATGGCTACACCTTC; cdr3_aa: CSVGEPYGYTF
clone_size: .; v_call: TRBV10-3; j_call: TRBJ2-7; cdr3_length: 19; d_call: .; cdr3_nt: TGTGCCATCAGTGAGTCTACGGGAAGCATCGGCAGGAACTCCTACGAGCAGTACTTC; cdr3_aa: CAISESTGSIGRNSYEQYF
clone_size: .; v_call: TRBV5-6; j_call: TRBJ1-1; cdr3_length: 14; d_call: TRBD1; cdr3_nt: TGTGCCAGCAGCCTACCGACAGGGTACACTGAAGCTTTCTTT; cdr3_aa: CASSLPTGYTEAFF
clone_size: .; v_call: TRBV2; j_call: TRBJ2-7; cdr3_length: 12; d_call: TRBD1; cdr3_nt: TGTGCCACAAGGGACAGGGGCAACGAGCAGTACTTC; cdr3_aa: CATRDRGNEQYF
clone_size: .; v_call: TRBV6-1; j_call: TRBJ2-7; cdr3_length: 17; d_call: .; cdr3_nt: TGTGCCAGCAGTGAAGCGGGGTTGGGACATCTAACCTACGAGCAGTACTTC; cdr3_aa: CASSEAGLGHLTYEQYF
clone_size: .; v_call: TRBV24-1; j_call: TRBJ2-3; cdr3_length: 16; d_call: TRBD1; cdr3_nt: TGTGCCACCAGTGACCGGGACAGGGGGCCGTCAGATACGCAGTATTTT; cdr3_aa: CATSDRDRGPSDTQYF
clone_size: once; v_call: TRBV6-5; j_call: TRBJ2-7; cdr3_length: 14; d_call: .; cdr3_nt: TGTGCCAGCAGTCCCGGACAGAGCTCCTACGAGCAGTACTTC; cdr3_aa: CASSPGQSSYEQYF
clone_size: .; v_call: TRBV11-3; j_call: TRBJ1-4; cdr3_length: 14; d_call: TRBD1; cdr3_nt: TGTGCCAGCAGCTTAGGCCCGACAGGGGAAAAACTGTTTTTT; cdr3_aa: CASSLGPTGEKLFF
clone_size: .; v_call: TRBV14; j_call: TRBJ1-4; cdr3_length: 16; d_call: .; cdr3_nt: TGTGCCAGCAGCCAGGGGCCCGAAGACGTTAATGAAAAACTGTTTTTT; cdr3_aa: CASSQGPEDVNEKLFF
clone_size: .; v_call: TRBV19; j_call: TRBJ2-1; cdr3_length: 16; d_call: TRBD2; cdr3_nt: TGTGCCAGTACGGGCCCTCCGGGACTAGCAGACAATGAGCAGTTCTTC; cdr3_aa: CASTGPPGLADNEQFF
clone_size: .; v_call: TRBV11-3; j_call: TRBJ1-2; cdr3_length: 16; d_call: TRBD1; cdr3_nt: TGTGCCAGCAGCCTACGACCCCCGGGACAGAACTATGGCTACACCTTC; cdr3_aa: CASSLRPPGQNYGYTF
clone_size: .; v_call: TRBV27; j_call: TRBJ1-1; cdr3_length: 15; d_call: TRBD1; cdr3_nt: TGTGCCAGCAGTTCTAACAGGGGATGGAACACTGAAGCTTTCTTT; cdr3_aa: CASSSNRGWNTEAFF
clone_size: .; v_call: TRBV5-1; j_call: TRBJ1-2; cdr3_length: 15; d_call: .; cdr3_nt: TGCGCCAGCAGCTTAAACACACAGGGTTCCTATGGCTACACCTTC; cdr3_aa: CASSLNTQGSYGYTF
clone_size: .; v_call: TRBV6-5; j_call: TRBJ2-1; cdr3_length: 15; d_call: .; cdr3_nt: TGTGCCAGCAGCCCCTGGGGGGACCGTTACAATGAGCAGTTCTTC; cdr3_aa: CASSPWGDRYNEQFF
clone_size: .; v_call: TRBV30; j_call: TRBJ2-7; cdr3_length: 20; d_call: .; cdr3_nt: TGTGCCTGGAGTGTAGGGGGTTGGCAGGGGCTGAAGAAATCTGCCTACGAGCAGTACTTC; cdr3_aa: CAWSVGGWQGLKKSAYEQYF
clone_size: once; v_call: TRBV4-1; j_call: TRBJ2-7; cdr3_length: 15; d_call: .; cdr3_nt: TGCGCCAGCAGCCCCCGTAGGGGCGGGATTTTCGAGCAGTACTTC; cdr3_aa: CASSPRRGGIFEQYF
clone_size: .; v_call: TRBV29-1; j_call: TRBJ2-3; cdr3_length: 13; d_call: .; cdr3_nt: TGCAGCGTTGTATTTCGGGGTTTGGATACGCAGTATTTT; cdr3_aa: CSVVFRGLDTQYF
clone_size: few; v_call: TRBV6-1; j_call: TRBJ2-7; cdr3_length: 15; d_call: TRBD1; cdr3_nt: TGTGCCAGCAGTGAGGGGGACAGTAGCTCCTACGAGCAGTACTTC; cdr3_aa: CASSEGDSSSYEQYF
clone_size: .; v_call: TRBV18; j_call: TRBJ1-4; cdr3_length: 14; d_call: .; cdr3_nt: TGTGCCAGCTCACCAGGGGGCGCGGATGAAAAACTGTTTTTT; cdr3_aa: CASSPGGADEKLFF
clone_size: .; v_call: TRBV6-2/TRBV6-3; j_call: TRBJ2-7; cdr3_length: 17; d_call: TRBD2; cdr3_nt: TGTGCCAGCAGTTACTCACCCGGGACTAGCGGGATCTACGAGCAGTACTTC; cdr3_aa: CASSYSPGTSGIYEQYF
clone_size: .; v_call: TRBV19; j_call: TRBJ1-5; cdr3_length: 14; d_call: .; cdr3_nt: TGTGCCAGTACGGGGAGTTATAGCAATCAGCCCCAGCATTTT; cdr3_aa: CASTGSYSNQPQHF
clone_size: once; v_call: TRBV30; j_call: TRBJ2-7; cdr3_length: 15; d_call: TRBD2; cdr3_nt: TGTGCCTGGAACGGGGGGCTAGCGGGAGTGAGGGAGCAGTACTTC; cdr3_aa: CAWNGGLAGVREQYF
clone_size: .; v_call: TRBV6-5; j_call: TRBJ1-2; cdr3_length: 13; d_call: .; cdr3_nt: TGTGCCAGCAGATCCGGACACCGATATGGCTACACCTTC; cdr3_aa: CASRSGHRYGYTF
clone_size: .; v_call: TRBV7-9; j_call: TRBJ2-7; cdr3_length: 17; d_call: TRBD2; cdr3_nt: TGTGCCAGCAGCTCCGGGACTAGCGGGGCCCGGGCCTACGAGCAGTACTTC; cdr3_aa: CASSSGTSGARAYEQYF
clone_size: .; v_call: TRBV11-3; j_call: TRBJ2-3; cdr3_length: 16; d_call: TRBD2; cdr3_nt: TGTGCCAGCAGCACGCACTTAGCGGGGGGGTCAGATACGCAGTATTTT; cdr3_aa: CASSTHLAGGSDTQYF
clone_size: .; v_call: TRBV20-1; j_call: TRBJ2-7; cdr3_length: 11; d_call: .; cdr3_nt: TGCAGTGCTAGATTCAACTACGAGCAGTACTTC; cdr3_aa: CSARFNYEQYF
clone_size: .; v_call: TRBV30; j_call: TRBJ1-2; cdr3_length: 15; d_call: .; cdr3_nt: TGTGCCTGGAGTGTCAGCTTAGGACAGCTCTATGGCTACACCTTC; cdr3_aa: CAWSVSLGQLYGYTF
clone_size: .; v_call: TRBV7-6; j_call: TRBJ2-1; cdr3_length: 16; d_call: TRBD2; cdr3_nt: TGTGCCAGCAGCCCACGAGGCGGGGGGGTGTACAATGAGCAGTTCTTC; cdr3_aa: CASSPRGGGVYNEQFF
clone_size: .; v_call: TRBV18; j_call: TRBJ2-5; cdr3_length: 13; d_call: TRBD1; cdr3_nt: TGTGCCAGCTCAAGGGGACAGAAAGAGACCCAGTACTTC; cdr3_aa: CASSRGQKETQYF
clone_size: .; v_call: TRBV7-9; j_call: TRBJ2-7; cdr3_length: 12; d_call: .; cdr3_nt: TGTGCCAGCAGCCTTAGCTCCTACGAGCAGTACTTC; cdr3_aa: CASSLSSYEQYF
clone_size: .; v_call: TRBV13; j_call: TRBJ2-6; cdr3_length: 16; d_call: TRBD2; cdr3_nt: TGTGCCAGCAGCTTTAGCGGGAGCATTGGGGCCAACGTCCTGACTTTC; cdr3_aa: CASSFSGSIGANVLTF
clone_size: .; v_call: TRBV5-4; j_call: TRBJ1-2; cdr3_length: 13; d_call: .; cdr3_nt: TGTGCCAGCAGCTTGGGGGGGGAGCATGGCTACACCTTC; cdr3_aa: CASSLGGEHGYTF
clone_size: .; v_call: TRBV7-2; j_call: TRBJ2-1; cdr3_length: 17; d_call: TRBD2; cdr3_nt: TGTGCCAGCAGCTCAGCGTGGACTAGCGGGGGGGGCAATGAGCAGTTCTTC; cdr3_aa: CASSSAWTSGGGNEQFF
clone_size: .; v_call: TRBV11-3; j_call: TRBJ2-2; cdr3_length: 19; d_call: .; cdr3_nt: TGTGCCAGCAGCTCCCTCCGAGGGAAGGGCGGTTCAGGCACCGGGGAGCTGTTTTTT; cdr3_aa: CASSSLRGKGGSGTGELFF